These 6 T cell receptor beta chains came from one sample sequenced in a study of cytomegalovirus exposure and HLA in healthy donors. The PCR contained 60 Vbeta and 13 Jbeta primers. Only in-frame clones appear in the TCRdb table, and some are missing; sequencing was by immunoSEQ multiplex PCR. The top ten clones hold about 2.5% of a sample with about 180,000 clones, more than 75% of them seen once. Sequencing used PBMCs. Source of these receptors: a woman in her 30s in good health and CMV-seropositive.

The chain carries TRBV4-3 and TRBJ1-2, with D uncertain. Trimming pared 0 bases from V and 8 bases from J, leaving 22 bases between. Germline loops: CDR1 LGHNA, CDR2 YSLEER. The CDR3 spans 17 residues. The CDR3 sequence: CASSQDVLSGTQAGYTF. The CDR3 DNA reads TGCGCCAGCAGCCAAGATGTCCTCAGCGGCACCCAGGCAGGCTACACCTTC.

This rearrangement joins TRBV2 to TRBJ2-6, with 8 bases aligning to TRBD2. This CDR3 is 16 amino acids long. The V gene end was trimmed by 7 bases and the J gene end by 0 bases; junction bases not matched to a gene: 5. Germline V gives CDR1 SNHLY, CDR2 FYNNEI. CDR3 sequence reads: CASTGGEASGANVLTF. As DNA, the CDR3 is TGTGCCAGCACCGGGGGGGAAGCCTCTGGGGCCAACGTCCTGACTTTC.

The genes are TRBV2 and TRBJ2-3; D might be TRBD1 (6 bases). The germline V and J ends were trimmed by 1 base and 2 bases, with 7 bases remaining between them. The V gene's germline CDR1 is SNHLY and CDR2 FYNNEI. The CDR3 extends over 14 amino acids. In DNA form, the CDR3 reads TGTGCCAGCAGTGAAGACAGGGTCACAGATACGCAGTATTTT. Translated: CASSEDRVTDTQYF.

This chain uses TRBV18 with TRBJ1-5, with 8 bases matching TRBD1. Germline trimming cut 2 bases from V and 9 bases from J; bases unmatched to any gene: 15. This CDR3 is 17 amino acids long. The germline V gene encodes CDR1 KGHSH and CDR2 LQKENI. The CDR3 sequence is CASSPVPPRQGLGPQHF. As DNA, the CDR3 is TGTGCCAGCTCACCAGTCCCCCCGCGACAGGGGCTAGGGCCCCAGCATTTT.

The chain has TRBV11-2 and TRBJ1-3; maybe TRBD1 (5 bases). CDR3 length equals 15 residues. Trimming cost V 1 base and J 3 bases, with 10 bases left between them. Germline V CDR1 and CDR2: SGHAT, FQNNGV. The CDR3 bases are TGTGCCAGCAGCTTAGTCCAGGGTTATGGAAACACCATATATTTT. Its translation: CASSLVQGYGNTIYF.

The V call is TRBV19, the J call TRBJ2-3; 11 positions agree with TRBD2. The junction had 5 bases not matched to a gene; V was cut back by 1 base and J by 2 bases. This CDR3 region has 17 residues. Germline lookup yields CDR1 LNHDA and CDR2 SQIVND (reference sequence). The CDR3 sequence is CASSIGGTSGDTDTQYF. The CDR3 bases are TGTGCCAGTAGTATAGGCGGGACTAGCGGTGACACAGATACGCAGTATTTT.